This is a list of T cell receptor beta chains from one sample in a study of regulatory T cells in long-lasting Graves disease. Each CDR3 protein is one row after TCRdb ran MiXCR on the multiplex PCR reads. The table has some 340,000 distinct CDR3 sequences, roughly 25% seen once; the top ten hold around 30%. Material: peripheral blood mononuclear cells (PBMCs), obtained when the disease was refractory, from a patient treated with antithyroid drugs. The receptor set was obtained from a woman in her thirties or forties with Graves disease. The CDR3 runs from the conserved cysteine through the conserved F or W. Each record gives: clone size, V gene, J gene, CDR3 protein. Not every row has a clone size; where given, it reads once, few, many or a size class.

>few|TRBV6-1|TRBJ2-7
CASQRDRGYEQYF
>few|TRBV27|TRBJ1-1
CASSSTRWDTEAFF
>NA|TRBV20-1|TRBJ1-1
CSARDYPGGPEVEAFF
>NA|TRBV5-5|TRBJ1-2
CASSLVGTGGSNNYGYTF
>few|TRBV30|TRBJ2-3
CAARASTDTQYF
>NA|TRBV4-1|TRBJ2-7
CASSQPGTSGGYEQYF
>many|TRBV7-2|TRBJ1-1
CASSLGGGRNTEAFF
>many|TRBV28|TRBJ1-5
CASRGLMAQPQHF
>few|TRBV20-1|TRBJ2-1
CSARGGGSVSNEQFF
>few|TRBV7-9|TRBJ2-5
CASSLALFGDSGSRITETQYF
>many|TRBV28|TRBJ2-1
CASSFLIPGQTYNEQFF
>NA|TRBV27|TRBJ1-2
CASSLFGNSNYGYTF
>NA|TRBV27|TRBJ2-2
CASRGHTGELFF
>many|TRBV28|TRBJ2-7
CASSPSPGQGFYEQYF
>many|TRBV12-3/TRBV12-4|TRBJ1-2
CASSATGGGYGYTF
>many|TRBV28|TRBJ1-5
CATRQGNQPQHF
>many|TRBV7-2|TRBJ2-5
CASSPVVDLGGQYF
>NA|TRBV24-1|TRBJ2-2
CATMASFNTGELFF
>many|TRBV6-1|TRBJ1-1
CASKRRTNTEAFF
>many|TRBV29-1|TRBJ1-1
CAFGRAGSTEAFF
>few|TRBV7-8|TRBJ2-7
CASSESPGCSYEQYF
>NA|TRBV3-1|TRBJ2-5
CASSQDLTSGEEETQYF
>NA|TRBV9|TRBJ2-5
CASSPGGLEETQYF
>many|TRBV7-8|TRBJ2-7
CASSLVRTPFWYEQYF